This T cell receptor (beta chain) was sequenced for a study of T cell responses to AZD1222 COVID-19 vaccine. With regard to this clone: Antigen specificity is unknown.

Regarding the study as a whole: Nearly half of spike-specific TCRs reportedly target variant regions that are unmutated in the B.1.351 and B.1.1.7 variants.

Trimming removed 1 base at V and 6 bases at J, with 12 bases between. CDR3 length: 13 amino acids. CDR1 is SQVTM and CDR2 is ANQGSEA in the germline V gene. Using immunoSEQ multiplex PCR, the repertoire was profiled, and TCRdb retains in-frame clones only, with some absent. Among about 130,000 clones listed, around 87% were seen once. V and J are TRBV29-1 and TRBJ1-2; D perhaps matches TRBD1 (6 bases). This sequence originates from an adult in good health. Here the sequenced sample was peripheral blood, taken on day 0 of AZD1222 vaccination. The CDR3 here is CSVEGRDMNGYTF. The CDR3 region has the DNA TGCAGCGTTGAAGGCAGGGACATGAATGGCTACACCTTC.